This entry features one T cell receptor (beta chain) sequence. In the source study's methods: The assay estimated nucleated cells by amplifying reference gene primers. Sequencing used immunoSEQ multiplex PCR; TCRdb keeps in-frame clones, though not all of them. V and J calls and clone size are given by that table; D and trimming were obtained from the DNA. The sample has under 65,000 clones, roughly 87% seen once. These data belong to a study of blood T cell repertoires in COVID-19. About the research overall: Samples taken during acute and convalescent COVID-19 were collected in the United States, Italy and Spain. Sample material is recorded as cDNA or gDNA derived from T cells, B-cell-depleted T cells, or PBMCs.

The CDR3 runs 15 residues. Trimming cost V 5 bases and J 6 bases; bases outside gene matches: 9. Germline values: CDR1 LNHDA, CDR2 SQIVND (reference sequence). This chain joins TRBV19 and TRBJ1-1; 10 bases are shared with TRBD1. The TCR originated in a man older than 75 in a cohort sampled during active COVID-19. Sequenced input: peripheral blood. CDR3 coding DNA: TGTGCCAGTAGTTCTCCCGGGACAGGGGAAGCTGAAGCTTTCTTT. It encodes CASSSPGTGEAEAFF.